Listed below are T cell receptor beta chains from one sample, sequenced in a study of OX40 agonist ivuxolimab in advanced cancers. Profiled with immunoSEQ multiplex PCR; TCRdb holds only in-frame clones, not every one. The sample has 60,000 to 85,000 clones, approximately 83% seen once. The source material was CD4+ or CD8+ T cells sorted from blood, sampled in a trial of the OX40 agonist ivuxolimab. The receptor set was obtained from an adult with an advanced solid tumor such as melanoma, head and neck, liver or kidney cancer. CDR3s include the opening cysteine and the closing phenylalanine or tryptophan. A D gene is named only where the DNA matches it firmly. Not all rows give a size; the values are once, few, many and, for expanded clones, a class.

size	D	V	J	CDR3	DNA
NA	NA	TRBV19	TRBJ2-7	CASSTQGPYEQYF	TGTGCCAGTAGTACTCAGGGTCCCTACGAGCAGTACTTC
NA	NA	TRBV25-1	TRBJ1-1	CASSASGEGTEAFF	TGTGCCAGCAGTGCTTCGGGCGAGGGCACTGAAGCTTTCTTT
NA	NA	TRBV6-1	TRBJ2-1	CASRRGVLDEQFF	TGTGCCAGCAGACGGGGCGTTCTGGATGAGCAGTTCTTC
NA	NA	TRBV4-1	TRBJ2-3	CASRDTGSTDTQYF	TGCGCCAGCAGGGATACAGGGAGCACAGATACGCAGTATTTT
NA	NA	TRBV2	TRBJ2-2	CASRPRAAGELFF	TGTGCCAGCAGGCCTAGGGCTGCCGGGGAGCTGTTTTTT
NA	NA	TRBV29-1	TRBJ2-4	CSVLLRGSENIQYF	TGCAGCGTCCTCCTAAGGGGAAGCGAAAACATTCAGTACTTC
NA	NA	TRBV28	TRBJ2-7	CASSLPRYEQYF	TGTGCCAGCAGTTTACCCCGGTACGAGCAGTACTTC
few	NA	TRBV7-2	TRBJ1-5	CASSLGDGVGNQPQHF	TGTGCCAGCAGCTTAGGGGATGGAGTTGGAAATCAGCCCCAGCATTTT
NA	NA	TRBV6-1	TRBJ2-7	CASSELGYEQYF	TGTGCCAGCAGTGAATTGGGATACGAGCAGTACTTC
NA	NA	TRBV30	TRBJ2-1	CAWSVTNNEQFF	TGTGCCTGGAGTGTAACCAACAATGAGCAGTTCTTC
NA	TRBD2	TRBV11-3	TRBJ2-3	CASSPGTSGASDTQYF	TGTGCCAGCAGCCCCGGGACTAGCGGGGCCTCAGATACGCAGTATTTT
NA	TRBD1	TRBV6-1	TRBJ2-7	CASSGRTGGALYF	TGTGCCAGCAGTGGCCGGACAGGGGGCGCCTTGTACTTC
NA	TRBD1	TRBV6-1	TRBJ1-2	CASRGRTGMEGYTF	TGTGCCAGCAGGGGGAGGACAGGGATGGAAGGCTACACCTTC
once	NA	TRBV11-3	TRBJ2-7	CASSLRTGREQYF	TGTGCCAGCAGCTTACGAACAGGGCGCGAGCAGTACTTC
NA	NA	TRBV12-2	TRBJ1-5	CASRLAQGENQPQHF	TGTGCAAGTCGCTTAGCCCAGGGGGAGAATCAGCCCCAGCATTTT
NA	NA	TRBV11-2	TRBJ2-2	CARQQGTRNTGELFF	TGTGCCAGACAACAGGGAACTAGGAACACCGGGGAGCTGTTTTTT
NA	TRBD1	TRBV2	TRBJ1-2	CASIRDRAFLNYGYTF	TGTGCCAGCATTAGGGACAGGGCCTTCCTTAACTATGGCTACACCTTC
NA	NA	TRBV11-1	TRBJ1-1	CASSLTDEAFF	TGTGCCAGCAGCTTAACAGATGAAGCTTTCTTT
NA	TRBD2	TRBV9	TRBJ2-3	CASSVSGGASDTQYF	TGTGCCAGCAGCGTCAGCGGGGGGGCCTCAGATACGCAGTATTTT
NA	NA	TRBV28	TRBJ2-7	CASSFIRGRLSEQYF	TGTGCCAGCAGTTTTATTCGGGGGCGCCTTAGCGAGCAGTACTTC
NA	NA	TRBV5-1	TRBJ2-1	CASRFETHNEQFF	TGCGCCAGCAGGTTCGAAACTCACAATGAGCAGTTCTTC
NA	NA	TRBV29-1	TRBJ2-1	CSVERPGGLYNEQFF	TGCAGCGTTGAAAGACCAGGGGGGCTTTACAATGAGCAGTTCTTC
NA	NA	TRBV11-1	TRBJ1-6	CASSSRGARNSPLHF	TGTGCCAGCAGCTCCCGTGGAGCCCGTAATTCACCCCTCCACTTT
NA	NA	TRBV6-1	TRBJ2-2	CASNYRTTGELFF	TGTGCCAGCAACTACAGAACGACCGGGGAGCTGTTTTTT
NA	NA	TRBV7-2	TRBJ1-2	CASSLGLMTGMTNYGYTF	TGTGCCAGCAGCTTAGGACTAATGACAGGAATGACAAACTATGGCTACACCTTC